These 19 T cell receptor beta chains were all obtained from the same sample, sequenced in a study of T cells after yellow fever vaccination. TCRdb re-analysed the 5' RACE reads in MiXCR, keeping a single row per CDR3 protein. The sample holds around 250,000 distinct CDR3 sequences, about 5.2% seen once. The sequenced sample was CD4+ T cells sorted from PBMCs, obtained on the day of the yellow fever booster vaccination. All receptors come from a young man who received the YFV17D yellow fever vaccine.

This clonotype was recorded at least ten times. The rearrangement joins TRBV20-1 to TRBJ2-1, with D maybe TRBD1 (6 bases). The germline gives CDR1 DFQATT, CDR2 SNEGSKA (reference sequence). With 5 bases removed from V and 9 bases from J, the gap between germline ends came to 17 bases. There are 13 residues in the CDR3. The CDR3 DNA reads TGCAGTGCTCCTCAGACTGGACAGCTTGAGCAGTTCTTC. Translating it yields CSAPQTGQLEQFF.

This clonotype was picked up many times. The V gene is TRBV7-3, the J gene TRBJ2-3; 8 bases fit TRBD1. V dropped 2 bases and J dropped 4; count of bases not matched to a gene: 5. The germline V gene encodes CDR1 SGHTA and CDR2 FQGTGA. The CDR3 consists of 15 residues. This CDR3 is CASSLQGASSDTQYF. CDR3 in DNA: TGTGCCAGCAGCTTACAGGGGGCGAGCTCAGATACGCAGTATTTT.

Many counts were recorded for this clonotype. V usage is TRBV5-1 and J usage is TRBJ2-5, with a possible D match to TRBD2 (5 bases). Germline lookup yields CDR1 SGHRS and CDR2 YFSETQ. Deletions cut 3 bases from V and 5 bases from J, with 11 bases between. The CDR3 totals 13 residues. CDR3 DNA: TGCGCCAGCAGCTGGGAGATGAGGGAGACCCAGTACTTC. Residues: CASSWEMRETQYF.

The chain couples TRBV7-8 to TRBJ1-5; D perhaps matches TRBD1 (5 bases). With 0 bases removed from V and 5 bases from J, the gap between germline ends came to 11 bases. The CDR3 totals 15 residues. Germline values: CDR1 SGHVS, CDR2 FQNEAQ. The CDR3 sequence is CASSLAPGVDQPQHF. CDR3 coding DNA: TGTGCCAGCAGCTTAGCTCCGGGGGTGGATCAGCCCCAGCATTTT. The full variable domain, in which reference TRBV7-8 and TRBJ1-5 provide the parts outside the CDR3, is GAGVSQSPRYKVAKRGQDVALRCDPISGHVSLFWYQQALGQGPEFLTYFQNEAQLDKSGLPSDRFFAERPEGSVSTLKIQRTQQEDSAVYLCASSLAPGVDQPQHFGDGTRLSIL.

This clonotype was detected a few times. The chain carries TRBV20-1 and TRBJ2-3, with D unclear. The CDR3 runs 13 residues. Germline V CDR1 and CDR2: DFQATT, SNEGSKA (reference sequence). Between the trimmed V and J ends, which lost 6 bases and 5 bases, there was a span of 15 bases. The CDR3 sequence is CSATPQRGDTQYF. In DNA form, the CDR3 reads TGCAGTGCCACCCCACAACGCGGAGATACGCAGTATTTT.

The chain combines TRBV3-1 with TRBJ2-3, with 10 bases identical to TRBD2. Germline values: CDR1 LGHDT, CDR2 YNNKEL (reference sequence). After removal of 10 bases from V and 4 bases from J, the junction contained 8 bases not matched to a gene. The length of the CDR3 is 14 residues. The CDR3, as DNA: TGTGCCACCCCAGCGGGGGGGCTGCCAGATACGCAGTATTTT. Encoded protein: CATPAGGLPDTQYF.

This clonotype came up many times. CDR3 DNA sequence: TGTGCCATCAGTGTCAATCGTGTTTCACCCCTCCACTTT. This translates into CAISVNRVSPLHF. The chain links TRBV10-3 to TRBJ1-6; D gene ambiguous. The CDR3 sequence is 13 residues long. Germline assignment: CDR1 ENHRY and CDR2 SYGVKD. V was cut by 4 bases and J by 9 bases, with 10 bases left in between.

This clonotype was seen ten or more times. The V and J genes are TRBV5-1 and TRBJ1-1; D remains unclear. Germline lookup yields CDR1 SGHRS and CDR2 YFSETQ. The V and J ends lost 2 bases and 2 bases respectively, with 4 bases between them. The CDR3 has 12 residues. The CDR3 DNA reads as TGCGCCAGCAGCTTAAGTAACACTGAAGCTTTCTTT. Its translation is CASSLSNTEAFF.

In its sample, this clonotype was seen a few times. This chain joins TRBV7-2 and TRBJ1-6, with 7 bases that match TRBD1. Germline V gene lookup returns CDR1 SGHTA and CDR2 FQGNSA. The ends lost 4 bases at V and 10 bases at J; junction bases unmatched: 10. The CDR3 is 15 residues long. The CDR3 coding sequence is TGTGCCAGCAGCTCCCAGGGGGGTTTTTTCTCACCCCTCCACTTT. Translated: CASSSQGGFFSPLHF.

Here the CDR3 reads CSASGGAGNEQFF. In nucleotides, the CDR3 is TGCAGTGCTAGCGGGGGGGCGGGCAATGAGCAGTTCTTC. V usage is TRBV20-1 and J usage is TRBJ2-1, with TRBD2 identical over 8 bases. CDR1 and CDR2 (germline): DFQATT, SNEGSKA (reference sequence). The CDR3 runs to 13 residues. Trimming at V came to 3 bases and at J to 6 bases, leaving 4 bases not matched to a gene.

In this sample, this clonotype turned up many times. The chain carries TRBV18 and TRBJ2-3, with TRBD1 matching over 7 bases. Germline-derived CDR1 and CDR2 are KGHSH and LQKENI. After removal of 4 bases from V and 2 bases from J, the junction contained 9 bases not matched to a gene. The CDR3 loop spans 16 amino acids. CDR3 sequence (DNA): TGTGCCAGCTCACTCAGACAGGGAAAGGACACAGATACGCAGTATTTT. Translation: CASSLRQGKDTDTQYF.

The sample holds many counts of this clonotype. V and J are TRBV12-3 or TRBV12-4 and TRBJ2-3, with 9 bases that match TRBD1. With 6 bases clipped from V and 4 bases from J, the junction kept 5 bases outside the gene matches. The CDR3 has 14 amino acids. The DNA of the CDR3 is TGTGCCAGCAGCTCTACAGGGGGCGCAGATACGCAGTATTTT. It specifies CASSSTGGADTQYF.

This clonotype was detected a few times. The chain employs TRBV5-4 and TRBJ2-2; 9 positions agree with TRBD2. Losses at the gene ends were 6 bases for V and 2 bases for J; bases not matched to a gene: 8. The CDR3 is 16 residues long. Germline V lookup: CDR1 SGHNT, CDR2 YYREEE (reference sequence). DNA for the CDR3: TGTGCCAGCAACAATCTAGCGGGGCGCAACACCGGGGAGCTGTTTTTT. Its protein product is CASNNLAGRNTGELFF.

This clonotype was recorded many times. The chain links TRBV20-1 to TRBJ2-1; D possibly corresponds to TRBD1 (7 bases). There are 13 residues in the CDR3. Trimming shortened V by 3 bases and J by 7 bases, and 13 bases separated the two germline ends. Looked up from germline, CDR1 is DFQATT and CDR2 is SNEGSKA (reference sequence). CDR3 DNA: TGCAGTGCTAGCGGACAGGCGGGGAATGAGCAGTTCTTC. This codes for CSASGQAGNEQFF.

The sample holds many counts of this clonotype. The chain joins TRBV6-5 to TRBJ2-6, with D unresolved. Germline V gives CDR1 MNHEY, CDR2 SVGAGI. The length of the CDR3 is 15 residues. V dropped 2 bases and J dropped 2 bases, with 7 bases sitting between them. CDR3 amino acids: CASSYGQAGANVLTF. CDR3 DNA: TGTGCCAGCAGTTACGGGCAGGCTGGGGCCAACGTCCTGACTTTC.

At least ten counts were recorded for this clonotype. The DNA of the CDR3 is TGTGCCAGCAGCCTGGACAGCCTCTACGAGCAGTACGTC. This gives the protein CASSLDSLYEQYV. The J gene is TRBJ2-7, the V gene TRBV7-8; D perhaps matches TRBD1 (6 bases). This CDR3 comprises 13 residues. The V end lost 5 bases, the J end lost 3 bases, and 11 bases lay between the germline ends. CDR1 is SGHVS and CDR2 is FQNEAQ in the germline V gene.

The chain combines TRBV7-3 with TRBJ2-2; D is unclear. Between the trimmed V and J ends, which lost 4 bases and 7 bases, there was a span of 10 bases. Germline V gene lookup returns CDR1 SGHTA and CDR2 FQGTGA. The CDR3 totals 13 residues. For the CDR3, the DNA is TGTGCCAGCAGCTCCCCTCAGATCGGGGAGCTGTTTTTT. Its translation: CASSSPQIGELFF.

This clonotype has a handful of counts. The rearrangement joins TRBV5-1 to TRBJ2-7; D gene unclear. V gave up 2 bases and J gave up 2 bases, with 14 bases separating them. Germline assignment: CDR1 SGHRS and CDR2 YFSETQ. The CDR3 extends over 15 amino acids. This CDR3 reads CASSFGYPEAYEQYF. For the CDR3, the DNA is TGCGCCAGCAGCTTTGGGTATCCTGAAGCCTACGAGCAGTACTTC.

This clonotype was counted only a few times. The chain links TRBV5-6 to TRBJ1-2; D not certain. The germline V gene has CDR1 SGHDT and CDR2 YYEEEE. This CDR3 comprises 15 residues. V lost 6 bases to trimming and J lost 4 bases, with 19 bases between them. CDR3 residues: CASIGARRRLYGYTF. In DNA form, the CDR3 reads TGTGCCAGCATCGGTGCGCGCAGGAGACTCTATGGCTACACCTTC.